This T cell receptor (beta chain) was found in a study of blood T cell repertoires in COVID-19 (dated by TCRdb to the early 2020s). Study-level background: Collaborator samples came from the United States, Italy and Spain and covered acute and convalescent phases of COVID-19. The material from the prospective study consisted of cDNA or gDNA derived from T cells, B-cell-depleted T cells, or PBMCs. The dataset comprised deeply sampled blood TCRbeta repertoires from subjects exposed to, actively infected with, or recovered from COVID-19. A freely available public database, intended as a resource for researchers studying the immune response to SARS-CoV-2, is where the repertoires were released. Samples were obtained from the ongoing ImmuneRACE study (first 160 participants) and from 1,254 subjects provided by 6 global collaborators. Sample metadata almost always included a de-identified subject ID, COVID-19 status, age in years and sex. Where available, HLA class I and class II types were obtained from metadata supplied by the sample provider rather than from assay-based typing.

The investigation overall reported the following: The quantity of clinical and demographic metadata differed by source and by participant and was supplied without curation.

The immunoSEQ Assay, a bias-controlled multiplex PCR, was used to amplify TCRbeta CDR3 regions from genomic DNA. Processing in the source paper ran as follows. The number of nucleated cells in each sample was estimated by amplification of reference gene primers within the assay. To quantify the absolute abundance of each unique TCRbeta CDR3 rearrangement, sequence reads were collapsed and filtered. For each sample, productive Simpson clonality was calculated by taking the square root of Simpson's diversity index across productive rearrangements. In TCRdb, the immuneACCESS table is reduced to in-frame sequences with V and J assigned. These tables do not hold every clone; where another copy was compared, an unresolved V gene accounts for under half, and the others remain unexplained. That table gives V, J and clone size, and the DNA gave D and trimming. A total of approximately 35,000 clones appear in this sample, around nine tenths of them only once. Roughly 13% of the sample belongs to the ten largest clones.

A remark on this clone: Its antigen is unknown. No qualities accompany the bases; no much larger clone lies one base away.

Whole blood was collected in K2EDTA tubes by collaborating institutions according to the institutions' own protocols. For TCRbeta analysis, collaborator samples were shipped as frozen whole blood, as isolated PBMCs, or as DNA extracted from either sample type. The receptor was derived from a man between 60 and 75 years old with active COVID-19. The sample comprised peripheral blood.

The nucleotides are TGCGCCAGCAGCATTTGGGACAGGGGATTGGGAACTGAAGCTTTCTTT. This encodes CASSIWDRGLGTEAFF. The rearrangement joined TRBV5-1 to TRBJ1-1; a stretch of 10 junction bases matches TRBD1. V has 4 bases trimmed and J has 5 bases trimmed; junction bases matching no gene number 11. The CDR3, from cysteine to phenylalanine, totals 16 residues. Kept here is only the CDR3 DNA, which spans 48 bases and is read in frame from base 1. The germline V gene yields SGHRS for CDR1 and YFSETQ for CDR2. Outside the CDR3, residues come from the reference TRBV5-1 and TRBJ1-1 proteins, so the full variable domain is: KAGVTQTPRYLIKTRGQQVTLSCSPISGHRSVSWYQQTPGQGLQFLFEYFSETQRNKGNFPGRFSGRQFSNSRSEMNVSTLELGDSALYLCASSIWDRGLGTEAFFGQGTRLTVV.